The source of this T cell receptor beta chain is a study of blood T cells in healthy people across ages. The CDR3 extends over 15 amino acids. The V gene's germline CDR1 is MDHEN and CDR2 SYDVKM. Combining a sample-barcoded 5' primer with a J-beta primer mix, a second PCR ran for 7 to 11 cycles. Every individual sample yielded 3 million or more paired-end reads (each containing CDR3). TCRdb re-called the 5' RACE reads through MiXCR, storing one row per CDR3 protein. Here the sample spans about 1.8 million distinct CDR3 sequences, roughly 49% being singletons. Only a few counts were recorded for this clonotype. Its specificity is not known. General study findings and limits: Relative to aged donors, long-lived donors carried more naive CD4+ cells and displayed higher diversity. PBMCs went unsorted, and a conclusive naive versus antigen-experienced comparison was therefore prevented.

This clonotype was sampled from a woman in her thirties or forties in good health. V gene TRBV28 combines with J gene TRBJ2-4; 9 nucleotides line up with TRBD1. The end of the DNA fits TRBJ2-7 better, so the J call may be wrong. The source material was blood. In nucleotides, the CDR3 is TGTGCCAGCAGTTTGGGGACAGGGTTGGGCTACGAGCAGTACTTC. As protein: CASSLGTGLGYEQYF.